This TCR beta chain was identified in a study of Graves' ophthalmopathy and Graves' hyperthyroidism. On the study more broadly: At the time of initial diagnosis and before any treatment, peripheral blood was collected.

TCR beta CDR3 regions were amplified from RNA transcripts. HTBI-primed RT-PCR formed the first round, and a multiplex PCR formed the second. TCRdb reprocessed the multiplex PCR reads with MiXCR, giving one entry per CDR3 protein. There are some 150,000 distinct CDR3 sequences in the sample; approximately 40% occur only once, and about 9.5% lies in the top ten. Orbital computed tomography, together with clinical symptoms, serum thyroxine, TRAb and thyroid ultrasound, was used for diagnosis. PBMCs were isolated by Ficoll-Paque density gradient centrifugation, using 7.5 to 10 ml of fresh peripheral blood as the starting material. This clonotype was found many times. The receptor was isolated from a man aged 30 to 45 with Graves' ophthalmopathy. The sequencing sample was made of peripheral blood.

CDR3 nucleotides: TGTGCCAGCTCACCGAGCCTCAATCAGCCCCAGCATTTT. Its translation: CASSPSLNQPQHF. This rearrangement joins TRBV18 to TRBJ1-5, with D hard to call. The CDR3 extends over 13 amino acids. V was trimmed by 3 bases and J by 3 bases, leaving 6 bases between them. From germline, CDR1 is KGHSH and CDR2 LQKENI. Full variable domain (rest looked up from reference TRBV18 and TRBJ1-5): NAGVMQNPRHLVRRRGQEARLRCSPMKGHSHVYWYRQLPEEGLKFMVYLQKENIIDESGMPKERFSAEFPKEGPSILRIQQVVRGDSAAYFCASSPSLNQPQHFGDGTRLSIL.